Listed here are 2 T cell receptor beta chains from one sample, sequenced in a study of blood T cells in healthy people across ages. Alongside a J-beta primer mix, a sample-barcoded 5' primer served in a second PCR lasting about 7 to 12 cycles. One entry per CDR3 protein results from TCRdb running MiXCR on the 5' RACE reads. The sample holds approximately 1,100,000 distinct CDR3 sequences; 45% are singletons and the top ten take about 19%. Input material: blood. The source of these receptors is an older woman in good health.

The chain uses TRBV5-1 and TRBJ2-7; 9 positions match TRBD2. Germline V CDR1 and CDR2: SGHRS, YFSETQ. The CDR3 runs to 16 residues. V lost 1 base, J lost 0 bases, and 5 bases stayed unmatched. The CDR3 is CASSLLGGRASYEQYF. CDR3 nucleotides: TGCGCCAGCAGCTTGTTAGGCGGGAGGGCCTCCTACGAGCAGTACTTC.

The genes are TRBV5-1 and TRBJ2-3; D is unresolved. Germline V gene sequence: CDR1 SGHRS, CDR2 YFSETQ. Deletions cut 1 base from V and 6 bases from J, with 15 bases between. The CDR3 sequence is 15 residues long. CDR3 DNA sequence: TGCGCCAGCAGCTTGCCCCCGGCAGTTGAGGATACGCAGTATTTT. It encodes CASSLPPAVEDTQYF. Based on the CDR3 plus reference TRBV5-1 and TRBJ2-3, the full variable domain is KAGVTQTPRYLIKTRGQQVTLSCSPISGHRSVSWYQQTPGQGLQFLFEYFSETQRNKGNFPGRFSGRQFSNSRSEMNVSTLELGDSALYLCASSLPPAVEDTQYFGPGTRLTVL.